This T cell receptor beta chain derives from a study of blood T cell repertoires in COVID-19. Sequencing used immunoSEQ multiplex PCR; TCRdb keeps in-frame clones, though not all of them. The repertoire includes over 100,000 clones, roughly 90% of them detected once, and 5% to 6.5% sits in the top ten. The junction had 9 bases not matched to a gene; V was cut back by 5 bases and J by 7 bases. Germline V gene data show CDR1 as KGHSH and CDR2 as LQKENI. CDR3 length equals 16 residues. V and J are TRBV18 and TRBJ1-6; 9 bases are shared with TRBD1. Sequencing was done on a sample of peripheral blood. The sequence was collected from a woman between 45 and 60 years old with COVID-19, enrolled during active disease. CDR3: CASSTTGGALNSPLHF. Here the CDR3 DNA reads TGTGCCAGCTCAACCACAGGGGGCGCCTTGAATTCACCCCTCCACTTT.